This T cell receptor beta chain was sequenced during a study of technical replicates of blood from a handful of donors. The ends were cut back, 5 bases at V and 4 bases at J, with 18 bases in the middle. The CDR3 has 15 amino acids. CDR1 is KGHSH and CDR2 is LQKENI in the germline V gene. Sequenced by immunoSEQ multiplex PCR; TCRdb stores in-frame clones only, minus some. The data show 65,000 to 95,000 clones, with roughly 98% seen just once and around 0.15% held by the top ten. The sample was T cells isolated from PBMCs. The receptor was derived from a human donor in good health. The genes are TRBV18 and TRBJ2-7; possibly TRBD1 for D (6 bases). Written as DNA, the CDR3 is TGTGCCAGCTCATCAACCTACAGGGTCGATTACGAGCAGTACTTC. It codes for CASSSTYRVDYEQYF.